The next 14 T cell receptor beta chains were all read from a single sample in a study of T cells in Graves' hyperthyroidism and ophthalmopathy (dated by TCRdb to about 2019). Libraries were constructed by multiplex PCR. The sequencing machine was an Illumina HiSeq 2000. The TCR beta CDR3 regions were amplified from the RNA transcripts. For the first round of RT-PCR on the TCR CDR3, the HTBI primer set was used together with the Qiagen OneStep RT-PCR kit. Starting from the raw public reads, TCRdb applied fastp trimming at Q25, assembled clones with MiXCR and retained in-frame beta chains. Merged by CDR3 protein, the rows form single entries marked with the most common genes and DNA. Recorded for this sample are hundreds of thousands of distinct CDR3 sequences; 38% of them occurred a single time. Roughly 8.3% of the sample is taken by the ten largest. Sequencing input: blood. Source of these receptors: a young man with Graves' hyperthyroidism.

This clonotype was counted ten times or more. This chain links TRBV20-1 with TRBJ1-4, with TRBD1 matching over 8 bases. CDR3 length: 13 residues. V lost 6 bases to trimming and J lost 5 bases; unmatched junction nucleotides: 5. Germline V lookup: CDR1 DFQATT, CDR2 SNEGSKA (reference sequence). This chain's CDR3 is CSAMDRENEKLFF. CDR3 in DNA: TGCAGTGCCATGGACAGGGAAAATGAAAAACTGTTTTTT.

On this clonotype itself: A much larger clone lies one base from this, so it may be a read error. CDR3: CSARTGGYYGYTF. The CDR3 DNA reads as TGCAGTGCTCGGACTGGGGGGTACTATGGCTACACCTTC. The chain has TRBV20-1 and TRBJ1-2, with a possible D match to TRBD1 (5 bases). The CDR3 is 13 residues long. Germline V CDR1 and CDR2: DFQATT, SNEGSKA (reference sequence). V was trimmed by 5 bases and J by 3 bases, leaving 13 bases between them.

The sample holds many counts of this clonotype. The chain joins TRBV20-1 to TRBJ1-1, with D tentatively TRBD1 (6 bases). This CDR3 spans 14 amino acids. V was trimmed by 2 bases and J by 1 base, leaving 11 bases between them. CDR1 is DFQATT, CDR2 SNEGSKA, per germline (reference sequence). The CDR3 nucleotides are TGCAGTGCTAGAAAACAGGGTCCGAACACTGAAGCTTTCTTT. Translating it yields CSARKQGPNTEAFF.

This clonotype came up many times. The CDR3 coding sequence is TGTGCCAGCAGTTGGGACAGGGAAGACTCACCCCTCCACTTT. Translating gives CASSWDREDSPLHF. V and J are TRBV6-6 and TRBJ1-6, with TRBD1 matching 9 bases. From germline, CDR1 is MNHNY and CDR2 SVGAGI (reference sequence). The length of the CDR3 is 14 residues. V was pared by 4 bases and J by 10 bases, with 5 bases of the junction left unmatched.

The CDR3 sequence is CASTVGPEYEQYF. The CDR3 nucleotides are TGTGCCAGCACGGTGGGGCCCGAGTACGAGCAGTACTTC. The chain employs TRBV2 and TRBJ2-7; D is perhaps TRBD1 (5 bases). This CDR3 comprises 13 residues. CDR1 is SNHLY, CDR2 FYNNEI, per germline. The V gene lost 7 bases and the J gene lost 4 bases, with 14 bases spanning the gap. The whole variable domain, remainder taken from reference TRBV2 and TRBJ2-7, is EPEVTQTPSHQVTQMGQEVILRCVPISNHLYFYWYRQILGQKVEFLVSFYNNEISEKSEIFDDQFSVERPDGSNFTLKIRSTKLEDSAMYFCASTVGPEYEQYFGPGTRLTVT.

This clonotype was observed a few times. The genes are TRBV7-4 and TRBJ1-5, with a tentative D call TRBD1 (6 bases). The CDR3 is 14 amino acids. CDR1 and CDR2 (germline): SGHVT, SQSDAQ. V lost 3 bases, J lost 8 bases, and 14 bases lay in between. In DNA form, the CDR3 reads TGTGCCAGCAGCTTCAGGGGTATGCGGAAGCCCCAGCATTTT. The encoded protein is CASSFRGMRKPQHF.

Many counts were recorded for this clonotype. The rearrangement joins TRBV7-9 to TRBJ1-2; possibly TRBD1 for D (5 bases). V was shortened by 5 bases and J by 0 bases, with 13 bases between the two germline ends. The CDR3 contains 15 residues. Germline V lookup: CDR1 SEHNR, CDR2 FQNEAQ (reference sequence). CDR3 in amino acids: CASSLSGVANYGYTF. CDR3 bases: TGTGCCAGCAGCCTCTCGGGGGTTGCTAACTATGGCTACACCTTC.

This chain links TRBV20-1 with TRBJ1-4; D remains unclear. This CDR3 region has 15 residues. The germline V gene has CDR1 DFQATT and CDR2 SNEGSKA (reference sequence). Between the trimmed V and J ends, which lost 0 bases and 3 bases, there was a span of 11 bases. This chain's CDR3 is CSARDKVAANEKLFF. CDR3 in DNA: TGCAGTGCTAGAGATAAAGTGGCAGCTAATGAAAAACTGTTTTTT.

This clonotype was counted a few times. The junction shows a germline mismatch at one end, possibly a read error. The chain joins TRBV5-1 to TRBJ2-7, with TRBD1 matching over 8 bases. This CDR3 is 16 amino acids long. The germline gives CDR1 SGHRS, CDR2 YFSETQ. The CDR3 DNA follows: TGTGCCAGCAGCCCAGGGCAGGGGGCGATCGGTCACGAGCAGTACTTC. This sequence encodes CASSPGQGAIGHEQYF.

The table lists this clonotype with many counts. The chain joins TRBV7-8 to TRBJ2-7; D remains ambiguous. CDR3 length: 12 residues. V lost 4 bases and J lost 6, with 10 bases in between. Looked up from germline, CDR1 is SGHVS and CDR2 is FQNEAQ. The CDR3 protein is CASSSPPSEQYF. In DNA form, the CDR3 reads TGTGCCAGCAGCTCGCCCCCCAGCGAGCAGTACTTC.

On this clonotype itself: Sequence at one end of the junction differs from germline and may be a read error. The rearrangement joins TRBV11-2 to TRBJ2-2; either TRBD1 or TRBD2 may fit D (6 bases each). The CDR3 is 15 residues long. Germline CDR1 and CDR2: SGHAT and FQNNGV. CDR3 coding DNA: TGTGTCAGCAGCTTAGCCGCAGGGGAGGACGGGGAGCTGTTTTTT. Translating gives CVSSLAAGEDGELFF.

The chain employs TRBV15 and TRBJ2-7; 15 bases agree with TRBD2. The CDR3 consists of 18 residues. The germline V gene encodes CDR1 LNHNV and CDR2 YYDKDF (reference sequence). The junction had 9 bases not matched to a gene; V was cut back by 4 bases and J by 2 bases. The CDR3 here is CATSTTSRTSGRAYEQYF. CDR3 DNA: TGTGCCACCAGCACCACCAGTAGGACTAGCGGGAGGGCCTACGAGCAGTACTTC. The whole variable domain, remainder taken from reference TRBV15 and TRBJ2-7, is DAMVIQNPRYQVTQFGKPVTLSCSQTLNHNVMYWYQQKSSQAPKLLFHYYDKDFNNEADTPDNFQSRRPNTSFCFLDIRSPGLGDTAMYLCATSTTSRTSGRAYEQYFGPGTRLTVT.

The chain couples TRBV7-2 to TRBJ1-6, with 7 bases matching TRBD1. CDR1 is SGHTA, CDR2 FQGNSA, per germline. The trim removed 5 bases at V and 5 bases at J, leaving 9 bases unmatched. The CDR3 is made up of 16 amino acids. The CDR3 here is CASSQEGAVDNSPLHF. The CDR3 nucleotides read TGTGCCAGCAGCCAAGAGGGGGCCGTGGATAATTCACCCCTCCACTTT.

This clonotype was observed a few times. The chain combines TRBV14 with TRBJ2-7, with D possibly being TRBD1 (6 bases). V was cut by 4 bases and J by 5 bases, with 15 bases left in between. There are 14 residues in the CDR3. Germline lookup yields CDR1 SGHDN and CDR2 FVKESK. CDR3 nucleotides: TGTGCCAGCAGCCCGATCCCAGGGGACCACGAGCAGTACTTC. This translates into CASSPIPGDHEQYF. Drawing the rest from reference TRBV14 and TRBJ2-7, the complete variable domain is EAGVTQFPSHSVIEKGQTVTLRCDPISGHDNLYWYRRVMGKEIKFLLHFVKESKQDESGMPNNRFLAERTGGTYSTLKVQPAELEDSGVYFCASSPIPGDHEQYFGPGTRLTVT.